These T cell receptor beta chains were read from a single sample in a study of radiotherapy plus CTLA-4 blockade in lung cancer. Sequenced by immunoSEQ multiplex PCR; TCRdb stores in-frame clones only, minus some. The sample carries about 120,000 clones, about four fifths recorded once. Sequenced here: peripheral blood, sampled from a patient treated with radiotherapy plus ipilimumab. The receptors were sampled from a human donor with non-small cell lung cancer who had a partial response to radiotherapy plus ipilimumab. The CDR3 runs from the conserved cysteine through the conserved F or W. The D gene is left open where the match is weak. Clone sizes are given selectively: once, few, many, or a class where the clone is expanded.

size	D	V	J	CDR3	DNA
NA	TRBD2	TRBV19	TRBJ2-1	CASSKGSSGSNEQFF	TGTGCCAGTAGTAAGGGGTCTAGCGGGAGTAATGAGCAGTTCTTC
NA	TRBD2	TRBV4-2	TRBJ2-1	CASSQDSTAGGPRNEQFF	TGTGCCAGCAGCCAAGATAGTACGGCGGGAGGGCCGCGGAATGAGCAGTTCTTC
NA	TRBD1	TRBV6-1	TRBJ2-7	CASSLRDRQYEQYF	TGTGCCAGCAGCCTCCGGGACAGGCAATACGAGCAGTACTTC
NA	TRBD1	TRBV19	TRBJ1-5	CASSTRDRVQSQHF	TGTGCCAGTAGTACCCGGGACAGGGTTCAATCCCAGCATTTT
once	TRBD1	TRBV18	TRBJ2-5	CASSPIGTGVLGETQYF	TGTGCCAGCTCACCTATCGGGACAGGGGTTTTAGGAGAGACCCAGTACTTC
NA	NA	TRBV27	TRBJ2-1	CASSLGQLGREQFF	TGTGCCAGCAGTTTAGGACAGCTCGGGCGTGAGCAGTTCTTC
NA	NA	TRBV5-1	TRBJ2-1	CASSPRTANNEQFF	TGCGCCAGCAGCCCCCGGACAGCGAACAATGAGCAGTTCTTC
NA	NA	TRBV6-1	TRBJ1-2	CASSRGPGDYGYTF	TGTGCCAGCAGTCGCGGCCCAGGGGACTATGGCTACACCTTC
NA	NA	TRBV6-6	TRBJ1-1	CASSSESAPGEAFF	TGTGCCAGCAGTTCGGAGTCAGCCCCCGGTGAAGCTTTCTTT
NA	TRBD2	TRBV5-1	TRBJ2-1	CASSLLAGTYNEQFF	TGCGCCAGCAGCTTATTAGCGGGGACCTACAATGAGCAGTTCTTC
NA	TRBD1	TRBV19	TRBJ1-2	CASSSSAGQDYGYTF	TGTGCCAGTAGCTCATCAGCGGGACAGGACTATGGCTACACCTTC
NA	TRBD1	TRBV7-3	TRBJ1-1	CASSSQGSNTEAFF	TGTGCCAGCAGCTCACAGGGGAGTAACACTGAAGCTTTCTTT
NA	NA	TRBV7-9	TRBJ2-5	CASSPGQEETQYF	TGTGCCAGCAGCCCGGGACAAGAAGAGACCCAGTACTTC
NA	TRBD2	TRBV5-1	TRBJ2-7	CASSLDLAALSYEQYF	TGCGCCAGCAGCTTGGATCTAGCGGCCCTATCCTACGAGCAGTACTTC
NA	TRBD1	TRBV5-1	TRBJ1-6	CASSLGQASSPLHF	TGCGCCAGCAGCCTAGGACAGGCAAGCTCACCCCTCCACTTT
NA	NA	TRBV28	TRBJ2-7	CASSPLVSEQYF	TGTGCCAGCAGCCCTTTAGTCTCCGAGCAGTACTTC
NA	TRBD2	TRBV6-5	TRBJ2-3	CASSYLAGVPDTQYF	TGTGCCAGCAGTTATCTAGCGGGAGTCCCAGATACGCAGTATTTT
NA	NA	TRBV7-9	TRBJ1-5	CASSLGSGSMYNQPQHF	TGTGCCAGCAGCTTGGGGTCAGGGTCAATGTACAATCAGCCCCAGCATTTT
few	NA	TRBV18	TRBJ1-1	CASSPPGIQNTEAFF	TGTGCCAGCTCACCACCCGGGATTCAGAACACTGAAGCTTTCTTT
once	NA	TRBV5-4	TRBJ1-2	CASRLSGASYGYTF	TGTGCCTCCCGACTCTCTGGGGCTAGCTATGGCTACACCTTC
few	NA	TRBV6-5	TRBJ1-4	CASRLTTTNEKLFF	TGTGCCAGCAGGCTGACAACAACTAATGAAAAACTGTTTTTT
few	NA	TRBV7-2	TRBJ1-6	CASSLSVGGVNSPLHF	TGTGCCAGCAGCTTATCGGTCGGGGGAGTGAATTCACCCCTCCACTTT
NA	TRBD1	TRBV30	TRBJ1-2	CAWTGNRGWGYTF	TGTGCCTGGACTGGAAACAGGGGTTGGGGCTACACCTTC
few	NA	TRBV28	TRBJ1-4	CASSLAGFREKLFF	TGTGCCAGCAGTTTAGCAGGGTTTCGGGAAAAACTGTTTTTT
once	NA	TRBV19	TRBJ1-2	CASSFHAGLSAF	TGTGCCAGTAGCTTTCATGCAGGGTTATCTGCCTTC
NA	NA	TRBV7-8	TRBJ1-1	CASSLARGVEAFF	TGTGCCAGCAGCTTAGCTCGGGGAGTTGAAGCTTTCTTT
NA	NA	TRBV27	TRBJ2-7	CASGPKPGQDIYEQYF	TGTGCCAGCGGCCCGAAGCCGGGACAAGACATCTACGAGCAGTACTTC
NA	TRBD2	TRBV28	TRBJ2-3	CASSFREGDTQYF	TGTGCCAGCAGTTTTCGGGAGGGAGATACGCAGTATTTT
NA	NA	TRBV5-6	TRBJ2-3	CASSFSGEQNTQYF	TGTGCCAGCAGCTTCTCCGGAGAACAAAATACGCAGTATTTT
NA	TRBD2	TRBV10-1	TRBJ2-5	CASSLQGVSGTETQYF	TGCGCCAGCTCGCTGCAGGGTGTTAGCGGGACGGAGACCCAGTACTTC
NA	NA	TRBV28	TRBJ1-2	CASSQSGTYGYTF	TGTGCCAGCAGCCAGTCCGGGACATATGGCTACACCTTC
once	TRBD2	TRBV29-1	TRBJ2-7	CSAGASGRNEQYF	TGCAGCGCTGGGGCTAGCGGGAGAAACGAGCAGTACTTC
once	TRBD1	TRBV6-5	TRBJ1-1	CASTRQGDTEAFF	TGTGCCAGCACCAGACAGGGCGACACTGAAGCTTTCTTT
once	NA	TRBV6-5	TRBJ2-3	CASSYSAGRTDTQYF	TGTGCCAGCAGTTACTCGGCAGGGAGGACAGATACGCAGTATTTT
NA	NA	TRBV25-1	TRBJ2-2	CASTPPGLNTGELFF	TGTGCCAGCACACCTCCGGGACTCAACACCGGGGAGCTGTTTTTT
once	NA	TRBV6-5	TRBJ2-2	CASSQDSPNTGELFF	TGTGCCAGCAGTCAGGACAGCCCGAACACCGGGGAGCTGTTTTTT
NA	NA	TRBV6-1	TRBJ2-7	CASSEPIQGGSHREQYF	TGTGCCAGCAGTGAACCTATTCAGGGGGGATCCCATCGGGAGCAGTACTTC
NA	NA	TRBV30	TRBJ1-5	CAWSLKGGNQPQHF	TGTGCCTGGAGTTTGAAGGGAGGCAATCAGCCCCAGCATTTT
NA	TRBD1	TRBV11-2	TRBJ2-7	CASSSRGTGLYEQYF	TGTGCCAGCAGCTCACGAGGGACAGGGTTGTACGAGCAGTACTTC
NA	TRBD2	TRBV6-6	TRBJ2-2	CASSLAGGTGELFF	TGTGCCAGCAGTTTAGCGGGAGGGACCGGGGAGCTGTTTTTT
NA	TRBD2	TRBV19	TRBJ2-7	CASAIAGGTYEQYF	TGTGCCAGTGCCATAGCGGGAGGGACCTACGAGCAGTACTTC
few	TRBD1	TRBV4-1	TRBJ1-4	CASSHPGQGYEKLFF	TGCGCCAGCAGCCATCCGGGACAGGGCTATGAAAAACTGTTTTTT
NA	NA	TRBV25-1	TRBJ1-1	CASSEASTGMSEAFF	TGTGCCAGCAGTGAGGCGAGTACAGGGATGTCTGAAGCTTTCTTT
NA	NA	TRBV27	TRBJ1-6	CASSPDSFLNSPLHF	TGTGCCAGCAGTCCAGACAGCTTTCTTAATTCACCCCTCCACTTT
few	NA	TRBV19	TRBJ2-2	CASGRGPGQKNTGELFF	TGTGCCAGCGGGAGGGGCCCGGGACAGAAGAACACCGGGGAGCTGTTTTTT
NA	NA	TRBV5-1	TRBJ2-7	CASTPFTGSYEQYF	TGCGCCAGCACACCTTTTACAGGTTCCTACGAGCAGTACTTC
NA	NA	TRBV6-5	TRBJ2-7	CASRRRELYEQYF	TGTGCCAGCAGACGACGGGAGCTGTACGAGCAGTACTTC
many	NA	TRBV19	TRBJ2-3	CASSMTTPTDTQYF	TGTGCCAGTAGTATGACAACTCCCACAGATACGCAGTATTTT
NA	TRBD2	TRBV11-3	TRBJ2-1	CASSLVRGSDEQFF	TGTGCCAGCAGCTTGGTACGCGGGAGCGATGAGCAGTTCTTC
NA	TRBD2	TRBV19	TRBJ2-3	CASSIGTSGTDTQYF	TGTGCCAGTAGTATCGGGACTAGCGGCACAGATACGCAGTATTTT
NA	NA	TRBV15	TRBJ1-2	CATSRKLGRTVDYGYTF	TGTGCCACCAGCAGGAAACTCGGGAGAACCGTTGACTATGGCTACACCTTC
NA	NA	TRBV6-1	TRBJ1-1	CASRAQGLMNTEAFF	TGTGCCAGCAGAGCGCAGGGACTGATGAACACTGAAGCTTTCTTT
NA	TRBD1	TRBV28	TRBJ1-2	CASSLSTGDYGYTF	TGTGCCAGCAGTTTATCGACAGGGGACTATGGCTACACCTTC
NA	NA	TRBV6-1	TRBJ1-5	CASSWTADSNQPQHF	TGTGCCAGCAGTTGGACAGCGGATAGCAATCAGCCCCAGCATTTT
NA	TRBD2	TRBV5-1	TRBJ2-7	CASTPSGTSSYEQYF	TGCGCCAGCACCCCGTCCGGGACTAGTTCCTACGAGCAGTACTTC
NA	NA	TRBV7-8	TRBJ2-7	CASSLMYGSYEQYF	TGTGCCAGCAGCTTAATGTACGGGAGCTACGAGCAGTACTTC
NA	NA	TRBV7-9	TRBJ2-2	CASCLWPNTGELFF	TGTGCCAGCTGTCTCTGGCCGAACACCGGGGAGCTGTTTTTT
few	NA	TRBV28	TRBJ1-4	CASSERQEKLFF	TGTGCCAGCAGCGAAAGACAGGAAAAACTGTTTTTT